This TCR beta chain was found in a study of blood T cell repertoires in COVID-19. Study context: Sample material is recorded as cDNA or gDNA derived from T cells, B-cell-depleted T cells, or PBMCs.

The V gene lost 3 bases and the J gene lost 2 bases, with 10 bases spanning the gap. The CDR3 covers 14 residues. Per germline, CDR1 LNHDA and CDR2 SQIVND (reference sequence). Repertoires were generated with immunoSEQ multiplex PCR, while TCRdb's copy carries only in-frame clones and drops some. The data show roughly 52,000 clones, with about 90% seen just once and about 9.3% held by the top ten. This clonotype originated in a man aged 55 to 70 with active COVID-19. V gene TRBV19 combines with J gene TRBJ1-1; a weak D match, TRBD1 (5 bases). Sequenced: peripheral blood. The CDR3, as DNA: TGTGCCAGTAGTATCGGGGGGGGAAACACTGAAGCTTTCTTT. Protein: CASSIGGGNTEAFF.